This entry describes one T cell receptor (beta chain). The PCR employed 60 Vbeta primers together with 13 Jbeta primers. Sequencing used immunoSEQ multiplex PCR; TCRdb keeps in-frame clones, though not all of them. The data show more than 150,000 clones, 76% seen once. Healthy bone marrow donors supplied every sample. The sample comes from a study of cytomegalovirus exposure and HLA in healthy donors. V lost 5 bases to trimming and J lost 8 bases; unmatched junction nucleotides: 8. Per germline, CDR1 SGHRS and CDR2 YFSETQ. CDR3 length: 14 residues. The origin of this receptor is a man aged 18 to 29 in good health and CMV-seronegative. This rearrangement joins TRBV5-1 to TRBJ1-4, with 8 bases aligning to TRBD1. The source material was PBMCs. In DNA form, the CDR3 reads TGCGCCAGCAGAAGGGACAGGTTTACAGAAAAACTGTTTTTT. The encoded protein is CASRRDRFTEKLFF.